Presented here are 14 T cell receptor beta chains from one specimen sequenced in a study of shared clonotypes between healthy human individuals. Positive CCR7 selection of CD45RO-negative cells yielded the naive CD8 cells, and terminally differentiated effector memory CD45RA+ cells were excluded. Here immunoSEQ multiplex PCR was the method, and the copy in TCRdb shows in-frame clones only, minus some. The sample holds millions of clones; approximately 94% are singletons and the top ten take over 1.5%. The sequenced sample consisted of naive CD8+ T cells from PBMCs. These TCRs come from a man aged 18 to 29 in good health. Some clones in this sample may be carry-over from other donors' samples.

The chain has TRBV5-4 and TRBJ2-2; 12 bases agree with TRBD2. Germline lookup yields CDR1 SGHNT and CDR2 YYREEE (reference sequence). V was pared by 4 bases and J by 5 bases, with 9 bases of the junction left unmatched. This CDR3 region has 17 residues. CDR3 sequence reads: CASSLASGRGETGELFF. CDR3 coding DNA: TGTGCCAGCAGCCTGGCTAGCGGGAGGGGGGAAACCGGGGAGCTGTTTTTT.

The CDR3 spells CASSTLGARDYYGYTF. As DNA, the CDR3 is TGTGCCAGTAGTACGCTAGGGGCCAGGGACTACTATGGCTACACCTTC. This chain links TRBV19 with TRBJ1-2, with D perhaps TRBD1 (5 bases). Per germline, CDR1 LNHDA and CDR2 SQIVND (reference sequence). Between the trimmed V and J ends, which lost 4 bases and 3 bases, there was a span of 18 bases. CDR3 length equals 16 residues. The full variable domain, rest sourced from reference TRBV19 and TRBJ1-2, is DGGITQSPKYLFRKEGQNVTLSCEQNLNHDAMYWYRQDPGQGLRLIYYSQIVNDFQKGDIAEGYSVSREKKESFPLTVTSAQKNPTAFYLCASSTLGARDYYGYTFGSGTRLTVV.

The rearrangement links TRBV10-2 to TRBJ1-2; D gene uncertain. Trimming took off 4 bases at V and 4 bases at J, with 16 bases between the two ends. This CDR3 comprises 15 residues. The germline V gene encodes CDR1 WSHSY and CDR2 SAAADI. CDR3 nucleotide sequence: TGCGCCAGCAGTGTGGCCGCCGCACGGATCTATGGCTACACCTTC. Translating it yields CASSVAAARIYGYTF.

The rearrangement joins TRBV4-3 to TRBJ2-7, with 8 positions matching TRBD2. J gave up 4 bases and V 1 base, and 15 bases lay outside the gene matches. The CDR3 spans 18 residues. The germline V gene has CDR1 LGHNA and CDR2 YSLEER. This CDR3 is CASSQGWSETSDIYEQYF. The CDR3 nucleotides are TGCGCCAGCAGCCAAGGTTGGTCAGAGACTAGCGATATTTACGAGCAGTACTTC.

In DNA form, the CDR3 reads TGTGCCAGCAGTGTAGTAGCGGCAGATACGCAGTATTTT. Translating it yields CASSVVAADTQYF. V and J are TRBV6-4 and TRBJ2-3; D possibly corresponds to TRBD2 (6 bases). Germline V gives CDR1 MRHNA, CDR2 SNTAGT. There are 13 residues in the CDR3. Trimming stripped 4 bases from V and 4 bases from J, with 9 bases between.

The V gene is TRBV27, the J gene TRBJ1-2; D is unresolved. Germline CDR1 MNHEY, CDR2 SMNVEV (reference sequence). V was clipped by 4 bases and J by 2 bases, with 8 bases between them. CDR3 length equals 13 residues. CDR3 loop: CASSWAGNYGYTF. As DNA, the CDR3 is TGTGCCAGCAGTTGGGCGGGAAACTATGGCTACACCTTC.

V and J are TRBV19 and TRBJ1-1; D unresolved. Germline values: CDR1 LNHDA, CDR2 SQIVND (reference sequence). V dropped 7 bases and J dropped 3 bases, with 21 bases sitting between them. The CDR3 contains 16 residues. The CDR3 spells CASIPNLADKHTEAFF. Written as DNA, the CDR3 is TGTGCCAGTATCCCAAATTTAGCCGACAAACACACTGAAGCTTTCTTT.

The chain couples TRBV5-4 to TRBJ2-5, with D perhaps given as TRBD1 or TRBD2 (6 bases each). With 4 bases removed from V and 6 bases from J, the gap between germline ends came to 19 bases. Germline CDR1 SGHNT, CDR2 YYREEE (reference sequence). The CDR3 sequence is 15 residues long. This CDR3 is CASSPDGRGAQTQYF. CDR3 DNA: TGTGCCAGCAGCCCGGATGGTAGGGGGGCGCAGACCCAGTACTTC.

This clone has more than one count but fewer than ten. This chain connects TRBV5-6 to TRBJ2-7; 10 positions match TRBD1. V was pared by 1 base and J by 2 bases, with 3 bases of the junction left unmatched. The CDR3 runs to 15 residues. Germline assignment: CDR1 SGHDT and CDR2 YYEEEE. Here the CDR3 DNA reads TGTGCCAGCAGCTTGAGTGGGACAGGGGCCTACGAGCAGTACTTC. It encodes CASSLSGTGAYEQYF.

This chain's CDR3 is CASSQDLRARYSGELFF. CDR3 DNA: TGCGCCAGCAGCCAAGATTTAAGGGCCCGTTATTCCGGGGAGCTGTTTTTT. The chain has TRBV4-3 and TRBJ2-2; D unclear. Germline assignment: CDR1 LGHNA and CDR2 YSLEER. V lost 0 bases and J 6 bases, leaving 17 bases between the germline ends. The CDR3 has 17 amino acids.

This chain links TRBV7-3 with TRBJ1-4, with 7 bases fitting TRBD1. Germline V CDR1 and CDR2: SGHTA, FQGTGA. The CDR3 runs 14 residues. V lost 9 bases, J lost 7 bases, and 11 bases stayed unmatched. The DNA for the CDR3 is TGTGCCAGGCCGCGAAGGGGGCTTGGTGAAAAACTGTTTTTT. It specifies CARPRRGLGEKLFF.

This chain joins TRBV2 and TRBJ2-1, with TRBD1 identical over 7 bases. Germline CDR1 SNHLY, CDR2 FYNNEI. Trimming at V came to 7 bases and at J to 2 bases, leaving 11 bases not matched to a gene. CDR3 length equals 16 residues. The CDR3 protein is CASTGDRARPYNEQFF. DNA for the CDR3: TGTGCCAGCACTGGAGACAGGGCCAGACCCTACAATGAGCAGTTCTTC.

The rearrangement uses TRBV10-3 and TRBJ1-1, with TRBD1 matching over 7 bases. Germline V gene data show CDR1 as ENHRY and CDR2 as SYGVKD. The CDR3 contains 12 residues. After removal of 11 bases from V and 1 base from J, the junction contained 4 bases not matched to a gene. This CDR3 reads CAAAGGNTEAFF. In DNA form, the CDR3 reads TGTGCCGCCGCAGGGGGGAACACTGAAGCTTTCTTT.

V is TRBV9 and J is TRBJ1-4; D ambiguous. Trimming pared 2 bases from V and 0 bases from J, leaving 14 bases between. The CDR3 runs to 17 residues. Germline V gene lookup returns CDR1 SGDLS and CDR2 YYNGEE. CDR3 sequence (DNA): TGTGCCAGCAGCGTGGACCCGCGAAGGACAACTAATGAAAAACTGTTTTTT. Protein: CASSVDPRRTTNEKLFF.